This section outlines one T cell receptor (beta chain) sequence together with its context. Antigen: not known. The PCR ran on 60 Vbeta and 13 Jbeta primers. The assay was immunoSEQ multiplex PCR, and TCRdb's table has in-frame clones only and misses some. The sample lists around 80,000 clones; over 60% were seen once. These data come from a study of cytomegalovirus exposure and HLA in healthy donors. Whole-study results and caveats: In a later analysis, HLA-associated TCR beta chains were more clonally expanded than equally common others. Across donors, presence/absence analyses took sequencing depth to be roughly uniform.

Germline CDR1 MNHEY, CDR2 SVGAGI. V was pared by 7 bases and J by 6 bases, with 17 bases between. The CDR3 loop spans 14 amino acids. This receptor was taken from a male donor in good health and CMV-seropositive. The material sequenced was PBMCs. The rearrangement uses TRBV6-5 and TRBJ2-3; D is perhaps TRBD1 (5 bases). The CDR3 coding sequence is TGTGCCAGCAAGGGCAGGGCCTTCACGGATACGCAGTATTTT. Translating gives CASKGRAFTDTQYF.